A single sample gave rise to the 32 T cell receptor beta chains below, sequenced in a study of OX40 agonist ivuxolimab in advanced cancers. TCRdb keeps only in-frame clones here, not all; method: immunoSEQ multiplex PCR. The sample lists fewer than 90,000 clones, roughly nine tenths occurring once. Sequenced here: CD4+ or CD8+ T cells sorted from blood, sampled in a trial of the OX40 agonist ivuxolimab. The receptors originated from an adult with an advanced solid tumor such as melanoma, head and neck, liver or kidney cancer.

CDR3 protein: CASGSPGLAGGPAETQYF. The CDR3 DNA reads TGTGCCAGCGGCTCACCGGGACTAGCGGGAGGGCCGGCTGAGACCCAGTACTTC. V usage is TRBV28 and J usage is TRBJ2-5, with 16 positions matching TRBD2. The CDR3 is 18 amino acids. Trimming at V came to 8 bases and at J to 5 bases, leaving 14 bases not matched to a gene. Germline V gives CDR1 MDHEN, CDR2 SYDVKM. Looking up the rest from reference TRBV28 and TRBJ2-5 gives the full variable domain: DVKVTQSSRYLVKRTGEKVFLECVQDMDHENMFWYRQDPGLGLRLIYFSYDVKMKEKGDIPEGYSVSREKKERFSLILESASTNQTSMYLCASGSPGLAGGPAETQYFGPGTRLLVL.

The chain joins TRBV5-1 to TRBJ2-1; D gene unclear. Per the germline V gene, CDR1 is SGHRS and CDR2 is YFSETQ. This CDR3 is 17 amino acids long. The V end lost 0 bases, the J end lost 0 bases, and 13 bases lay between the germline ends. CDR3 loop: CASSLDGGSSSYNEQFF. CDR3 bases: TGCGCCAGCAGCTTGGACGGTGGGTCTAGCTCCTACAATGAGCAGTTCTTC.

The rearrangement uses TRBV4-3 and TRBJ1-2, with D perhaps TRBD1 (5 bases). This CDR3 is built from 15 residues. V was trimmed by 3 bases and J by 3 bases, leaving 14 bases between them. Germline-derived CDR1 and CDR2 are LGHNA and YSLEER. The chain's CDR3 is CASSHSSSGYYGYTF. CDR3 bases: TGCGCCAGCAGCCACTCCTCGTCAGGGTACTATGGCTACACCTTC.

The chain has TRBV30 and TRBJ2-2, with 7 bases that match TRBD2. This CDR3 contains 14 residues. After removal of 0 bases from V and 5 bases from J, the junction contained 3 bases not matched to a gene. Germline V lookup: CDR1 GTSNPN, CDR2 SVGIG (reference sequence). Here the CDR3 DNA reads TGTGCCTGGAGTGTATTCGGGGGGACCGGGGAGCTGTTTTTT. It specifies CAWSVFGGTGELFF.

The V gene is TRBV6-5, the J gene TRBJ2-2; 11 bases are shared with TRBD2. CDR3 length: 14 amino acids. J was trimmed by 8 bases and V by 7 bases; bases with no gene match: 6. The V gene's germline CDR1 is MNHEY and CDR2 SVGAGI. The CDR3 nucleotides are TGTGCCAGCAAAGGGCTAGCGGGAGGTGGGGAGCTGTTTTTT. Amino acid sequence: CASKGLAGGGELFF.

This chain uses TRBV4-1 with TRBJ2-1; 7 nucleotides line up with TRBD2. CDR3 length equals 15 residues. Trimming cost V 4 bases and J 5 bases; bases outside gene matches: 8. CDR1 and CDR2 (germline): MGHRA, YSYEKL. The CDR3 DNA reads TGCGCCAGCAGCCTAGAGGCTAGCGGTGACAATGAGCAGTTCTTC. This translates into CASSLEASGDNEQFF.

This chain links TRBV2 with TRBJ2-1; D perhaps matches TRBD1 (6 bases). The V end was cut by 3 bases, the J end by 3 bases, with 12 bases between. The germline gives CDR1 SNHLY, CDR2 FYNNEI. This CDR3 region has 15 residues. CDR3 nucleotide sequence: TGTGCCAGCAGTGAGGGCAGGGGCATCTACAATGAGCAGTTCTTC. Translation gives CASSEGRGIYNEQFF. Variable domain in full (rest from reference TRBV2 and TRBJ2-1): EPEVTQTPSHQVTQMGQEVILRCVPISNHLYFYWYRQILGQKVEFLVSFYNNEISEKSEIFDDQFSVERPDGSNFTLKIRSTKLEDSAMYFCASSEGRGIYNEQFFGPGTRLTVL.

This sequence joins TRBV4-3 and TRBJ1-5, with a tentative D call TRBD1 (5 bases). The CDR3 has 18 residues. CDR1 and CDR2 (germline): LGHNA, YSLEER. Trimming removed 4 bases at V and 0 bases at J, with 19 bases between. The CDR3 coding sequence is TGCGCCAGCAGCCTAACCTACGCGGGGGGGAATAGCAATCAGCCCCAGCATTTT. Translation: CASSLTYAGGNSNQPQHF.

This chain joins TRBV7-8 and TRBJ2-3, with D possibly matching TRBD1 (5 bases). The CDR3 is 14 residues long. Germline CDR1 is SGHVS and CDR2 is FQNEAQ. V was cut by 3 bases and J by 5 bases, with 12 bases left in between. The CDR3 DNA sequence: TGTGCCAGCAGCTTCGACAGCTTTATAGATACGCAGTATTTT. Translation gives CASSFDSFIDTQYF.

The chain uses TRBV30 and TRBJ2-3, with a tentative D call TRBD1 (5 bases). This CDR3 comprises 14 residues. V dropped 5 bases and J dropped 4 bases, with 16 bases sitting between them. CDR1 is GTSNPN and CDR2 is SVGIG in the germline V gene (reference sequence). The CDR3 here is CAWGLLTGSDTQYF. The CDR3 DNA is TGTGCCTGGGGATTGTTAACAGGCTCAGATACGCAGTATTTT.

The V gene is TRBV29-1, the J gene TRBJ2-2; no firm D call. This CDR3 is 9 amino acids long. V lost 7 bases and J 7 bases, leaving 4 bases between the germline ends. Germline CDR1 SQVTM, CDR2 ANQGSEA. This CDR3 reads CSGIGELFF. The CDR3 nucleotides read TGCAGCGGTATCGGGGAGCTGTTTTTT.

The CDR3 DNA sequence: TGTGCCAGCAGTGGGGGGCCTGGAAACACCATATATTTT. Translated: CASSGGPGNTIYF. The chain employs TRBV28 and TRBJ1-3; D perhaps matches TRBD1 (6 bases). The length of the CDR3 is 13 residues. Trimming removed 5 bases at V and 2 bases at J, with 7 bases between. Germline V CDR1 and CDR2: MDHEN, SYDVKM.

The chain employs TRBV30 and TRBJ1-4, with D perhaps TRBD1 (5 bases). The V gene's germline CDR1 is GTSNPN and CDR2 SVGIG (reference sequence). This CDR3 is 15 amino acids long. V was trimmed by 2 bases and J by 4 bases, leaving 14 bases between them. This CDR3 is CAWSSLGGFNEKLFF. CDR3 DNA sequence: TGTGCCTGGAGTAGCCTCGGGGGTTTTAATGAAAAACTGTTTTTT.

In regard to this clone: An end of the junction does not agree with germline; a read error may underlie this. The chain links TRBV20-1 to TRBJ2-1; no reliable D call. Germline CDR1 DFQATT, CDR2 SNEGSKA (reference sequence). The CDR3 sequence is 10 residues long. The DNA of the CDR3 is TGCAGTGCTGGAGACATTGAGCAGTTCTTC. Translated, it gives CSAGDIEQFF.

The chain has TRBV28 and TRBJ1-2, with 10 bases identical to TRBD1. Germline V gene lookup returns CDR1 MDHEN and CDR2 SYDVKM. V lost 4 bases to trimming and J lost 7 bases; unmatched junction nucleotides: 15. The CDR3 contains 17 residues. CDR3 amino acids: CASSSLGGTGAILGYTF. CDR3 bases: TGTGCCAGCAGTTCCTTGGGGGGGACAGGGGCTATTCTTGGCTACACCTTC.

V gene TRBV28 combines with J gene TRBJ1-1; 7 bases fit TRBD1. Trimming took 6 bases from V and 0 from J; bases not matched to a gene: 13. The CDR3 runs to 17 residues. Germline V gene data show CDR1 as MDHEN and CDR2 as SYDVKM. CDR3 loop: CASSPNQGVTMNTEAFF. The DNA for the CDR3 is TGTGCCAGCAGCCCGAACCAGGGGGTCACAATGAACACTGAAGCTTTCTTT.

To note about this clone: Other DNA sequences in this specimen translate into the identical CDR3. The V gene is TRBV5-1, the J gene TRBJ2-2; D is unclear. The V gene's germline CDR1 is SGHRS and CDR2 YFSETQ. The CDR3 totals 12 residues. Trimming removed 4 bases from V and 1 base from J, with 2 bases in between. CDR3 DNA sequence: TGCGCCAGCAGCCAGAACACCGGGGAGCTGTTTTTT. It encodes CASSQNTGELFF.

The chain is built from TRBV27 and TRBJ1-2; the D gene is possibly TRBD1 (5 bases). Germline assignment: CDR1 MNHEY and CDR2 SMNVEV (reference sequence). Trimming left V 8 bases short and J 7 bases short, with 17 bases between. The CDR3 length is 13 residues. CDR3 sequence reads: CASGEGTGLGYTF. The CDR3 region has the DNA TGTGCCAGCGGTGAAGGGACCGGTCTTGGCTACACCTTC.

The chain links TRBV30 to TRBJ1-2; D uncertain. V was shortened by 2 bases and J by 7 bases, with 8 bases between the two germline ends. CDR1 is GTSNPN and CDR2 is SVGIG in the germline V gene (reference sequence). CDR3 size: 11 residues. In DNA, the CDR3 is TGTGCCTGGAGTAACCCGGTTGGCTACACCTTC. Amino acids: CAWSNPVGYTF.

The V call is TRBV19, the J call TRBJ1-1; TRBD1 aligns across 8 bases. CDR1 and CDR2 (germline): LNHDA, SQIVND (reference sequence). V trimming: 7 bases; J trimming: 0 bases; junction bases outside the gene matches: 4. The CDR3 extends over 14 amino acids. In DNA, the CDR3 is TGTGCCAGTATTCGGACAGGGATGAACACTGAAGCTTTCTTT. Translated: CASIRTGMNTEAFF.

The chain recombines TRBV11-2 with TRBJ1-5; perhaps TRBD1 as D (5 bases). The germline gives CDR1 SGHAT, CDR2 FQNNGV. The CDR3 has 13 residues. V lost 5 bases, J lost 2 bases, and 7 bases lay in between. CDR3 sequence reads: CASSQGGNQPQHF. The CDR3 bases are TGTGCCAGCAGCCAGGGCGGCAATCAGCCCCAGCATTTT. Variable domain in full (rest from reference TRBV11-2 and TRBJ1-5): EAGVAQSPRYKIIEKRQSVAFWCNPISGHATLYWYQQILGQGPKLLIQFQNNGVVDDSQLPKDRFSAERLKGVDSTLKIQPAKLEDSAVYLCASSQGGNQPQHFGDGTRLSIL.

The chain couples TRBV6-1 to TRBJ2-7, with 10 bases fitting TRBD1. CDR3 size: 16 residues. The germline V gene has CDR1 MNHNS and CDR2 SASEGT. Trimming cost V 3 bases and J 2 bases; bases outside gene matches: 7. The CDR3 loop reads CASSDRGQGRPYEQYF. CDR3 bases: TGTGCCAGCAGTGACCGGGGACAGGGGCGACCCTACGAGCAGTACTTC.

The chain is built from TRBV5-6 and TRBJ2-2; TRBD1 agrees at 9 bases. The CDR3 length is 15 residues. J gave up 2 bases and V 4 bases, and 3 bases lay outside the gene matches. Germline-derived CDR1 and CDR2 are SGHDT and YYEEEE. CDR3 sequence (DNA): TGTGCCAGCAGCGACAGGGGGATAAACACCGGGGAGCTGTTTTTT. Amino acids: CASSDRGINTGELFF.

This clone was found once. The rearrangement uses TRBV7-9 and TRBJ2-5; D unresolved. Per the germline V gene, CDR1 is SEHNR and CDR2 is FQNEAQ (reference sequence). Trimming stripped 3 bases from V and 0 bases from J, with 11 bases between. The CDR3 contains 15 residues. This CDR3 is CASSLGPRNQETQYF. The CDR3 nucleotides read TGTGCCAGCAGCTTGGGCCCTCGGAACCAAGAGACCCAGTACTTC.

The V call is TRBV29-1, the J call TRBJ1-1; D unresolved. CDR3 length: 13 residues. Deletions cut 5 bases from V and 1 base from J, with 11 bases between. The germline V gene encodes CDR1 SQVTM and CDR2 ANQGSEA. The CDR3 loop reads CSVQWAENTEAFF. The CDR3 DNA sequence: TGCAGCGTTCAGTGGGCGGAGAACACTGAAGCTTTCTTT.

The chain employs TRBV9 and TRBJ2-5, with D perhaps matching TRBD2 (6 bases). V dropped 1 base and J dropped 4 bases, with 14 bases sitting between them. CDR1 and CDR2 (germline): SGDLS, YYNGEE. This CDR3 is 15 amino acids long. The CDR3 sequence is CASSVTGVSRETQYF. The CDR3 region has the DNA TGTGCCAGCAGCGTAACGGGAGTGAGTCGAGAGACCCAGTACTTC.

This sequence joins TRBV6-1 and TRBJ1-6; D may be TRBD1 (6 bases). V was cut by 8 bases and J by 4 bases, with 15 bases left in between. The CDR3 spans 15 residues. Germline assignment: CDR1 MNHNS and CDR2 SASEGT. CDR3 sequence (DNA): TGTGCCAGCCTTGATGGGCAGGGGTATAATTCACCCCTCCACTTT. Translated, it gives CASLDGQGYNSPLHF.

The V and J genes are TRBV7-2 and TRBJ2-2; 8 bases line up with TRBD1. Germline CDR1 and CDR2: SGHTA and FQGNSA. The ends lost 1 base at V and 7 bases at J; junction bases unmatched: 5. CDR3 length equals 15 residues. The CDR3 DNA reads TGTGCCAGCAGCTTAGTGTCAGGGGGCCTCGGGGAGCTGTTTTTT. Translating gives CASSLVSGGLGELFF.

The CDR3 sequence is CASSLSGVETQYF. The CDR3 DNA follows: TGTGCCAGCAGTTTATCGGGGGTGGAGACCCAGTACTTC. V gene TRBV28 combines with J gene TRBJ2-5; a weak D match, TRBD2 (6 bases). Germline CDR1 MDHEN, CDR2 SYDVKM. The CDR3 has 13 amino acids. Trimming removed 1 base at V and 5 bases at J, with 8 bases between.

The CDR3 reads CAISGVERGFTEAFF. CDR3 coding DNA: TGTGCCATCAGTGGGGTTGAAAGGGGCTTCACTGAAGCTTTCTTT. The genes are TRBV10-3 and TRBJ1-1; tentative D call: TRBD1 (5 bases). V was shortened by 4 bases and J by 4 bases, with 16 bases between the two germline ends. This CDR3 region has 15 residues. Germline CDR1 ENHRY, CDR2 SYGVKD.

V is TRBV18 and J is TRBJ2-4; D gene ambiguous. Deletions cut 5 bases from V and 9 bases from J, with 23 bases between. Germline-derived CDR1 and CDR2 are KGHSH and LQKENI. CDR3 length: 16 amino acids. CDR3 nucleotide sequence: TGTGCCAGCTCATTCACGGACCCGGTGGTTAGGAGCATTCAGTACTTC. As protein: CASSFTDPVVRSIQYF.

The chain combines TRBV28 with TRBJ1-1; TRBD1 might be the D (5 bases). Germline CDR1 and CDR2: MDHEN and SYDVKM. This CDR3 spans 14 amino acids. Between the trimmed V and J ends, which lost 6 bases and 10 bases, there was a span of 21 bases. For the CDR3, the DNA is TGTGCCAGCAGCGAAACCTTTACAGGAGCGTCAGCTTTCTTT. This translates into CASSETFTGASAFF.